These 29 T cell receptor beta chains came from one sample sequenced in a study of cytomegalovirus exposure and HLA in healthy donors. Amplification used 60 Vbeta primers and 13 Jbeta primers. Generated by immunoSEQ multiplex PCR, the TCRdb table keeps only in-frame clones and is missing some. The sample has roughly 140,000 clones, 75% to 80% seen once; the top ten hold 1.5% to 2%. The specimen was PBMCs. All receptors derive from a woman aged 25 to 45 in good health and CMV-seronegative.

The V and J genes are TRBV14 and TRBJ1-5; 8 nucleotides line up with TRBD1. The germline CDR1 and CDR2 sequences are SGHDN and FVKESK. This CDR3 spans 16 amino acids. Trimming at V came to 4 bases and at J to 7 bases, leaving 12 bases not matched to a gene. The CDR3 here is CASSPSEGRGQQPQHF. CDR3 bases: TGTGCCAGCAGCCCAAGTGAGGGCAGGGGGCAACAGCCCCAGCATTTT.

The chain combines TRBV11-2 with TRBJ1-2; 7 nucleotides agree with TRBD1. This CDR3 has 14 residues. Germline lookup yields CDR1 SGHAT and CDR2 FQNNGV. V was pared by 4 bases and J by 7 bases, with 9 bases of the junction left unmatched. The CDR3 spells CASSSQTGRFGYTF. CDR3 in DNA: TGTGCCAGCAGCTCCCAGACAGGGCGTTTTGGCTACACCTTC.

The chain has TRBV15 and TRBJ1-2; D perhaps matches TRBD1 (6 bases). Germline assignment: CDR1 LNHNV and CDR2 YYDKDF (reference sequence). V lost 1 base to trimming and J lost 8 bases, with 20 bases between them. The CDR3 has 16 residues. In nucleotides, the CDR3 is TGTGCCACCAGCAGAGGAGGGGACATCCGATTGGGGGGCTACACCTTC. It encodes CATSRGGDIRLGGYTF.

This clone was detected once. This chain connects TRBV19 to TRBJ2-7; weak D call: TRBD2 (5 bases). V lost 7 bases and J 5 bases, leaving 21 bases between the germline ends. Germline assignment: CDR1 LNHDA and CDR2 SQIVND (reference sequence). The CDR3 sequence is 15 residues long. The CDR3, as DNA: TGTGCCAGTACGCGAGGAGGTCTTATGGCCGACGAGCAGTACTTC. Its protein is CASTRGGLMADEQYF.

The CDR3: CSVPTANYGYTF. As DNA, the CDR3 is TGCAGCGTTCCGACAGCTAACTATGGCTACACCTTC. This chain joins TRBV29-1 and TRBJ1-2, with D tentatively TRBD1 (5 bases). The CDR3 is 12 amino acids. V was trimmed by 5 bases and J by 0 bases, leaving 7 bases between them. CDR1 and CDR2 from the germline V gene are SQVTM and ANQGSEA.

This chain links TRBV9 with TRBJ1-1, with D possibly matching TRBD1 (5 bases). The CDR3 contains 12 residues. CDR1 and CDR2 from the germline V gene are SGDLS and YYNGEE. V dropped 0 bases and J dropped 11 bases, with 11 bases sitting between them. Here the CDR3 DNA reads TGTGCCAGCAGCGTAGGAGGACATGCCGCTTTCTTT. Encoded protein: CASSVGGHAAFF.

This clone was found a few times. The chain links TRBV2 to TRBJ2-5; 8 nucleotides match TRBD1. Germline values: CDR1 SNHLY, CDR2 FYNNEI. Trimming took 6 bases from V and 3 from J; bases not matched to a gene: 0. The CDR3 is 12 residues long. The CDR3 region has the DNA TGTGCCAGCAGGGGACAGGAAGAGACCCAGTACTTC. It codes for CASRGQEETQYF.

This chain uses TRBV28 with TRBJ1-2, with D possibly being TRBD1 (6 bases). Germline loops: CDR1 MDHEN, CDR2 SYDVKM. Trimming stripped 7 bases from V and 8 bases from J, with 14 bases between. CDR3 length: 12 amino acids. CDR3 protein: CASISRGGGYTF. The CDR3 DNA follows: TGTGCCAGCATCTCGAGGGGGGGAGGCTACACCTTC.

The chain joins TRBV5-6 to TRBJ1-6; 7 nucleotides align to TRBD1. V lost 3 bases and J lost 3; bases outside the gene matches: 9. The CDR3 runs 17 residues. Germline V lookup: CDR1 SGHDT, CDR2 YYEEEE. The CDR3 nucleotides are TGTGCCAGCAGCTCCCAAGTCCGGGACAGCTATAATTCACCCCTCCACTTT. Translation gives CASSSQVRDSYNSPLHF.

CDR3 residues: CATVNHNSYEQYF. CDR3 sequence (DNA): TGTGCCACCGTGAACCACAACTCCTACGAGCAGTACTTC. The rearrangement uses TRBV6-1 and TRBJ2-7, with unresolved D. V lost 10 bases to trimming and J lost 0 bases, with 13 bases between them. Germline loops: CDR1 MNHNS, CDR2 SASEGT. The CDR3 totals 13 residues.

This clone appeared once. This sequence joins TRBV6-5 and TRBJ1-1; tentatively, D is TRBD1 (6 bases). The CDR3 is 16 amino acids. Per the germline V gene, CDR1 is MNHEY and CDR2 is SVGAGI. V gave up 2 bases and J gave up 1 base, with 14 bases separating them. The CDR3 is CASSYGGGRANTEAFF. The CDR3, as DNA: TGTGCCAGCAGTTACGGGGGGGGCAGAGCGAACACTGAAGCTTTCTTT.

This clone was seen more than once but under ten times. V usage is TRBV19 and J usage is TRBJ2-3; 10 positions agree with TRBD2. Germline loops: CDR1 LNHDA, CDR2 SQIVND (reference sequence). This CDR3 has 14 residues. The J segment lost 2 bases and the V segment lost 6 bases, leaving 2 bases of the junction unmatched. The CDR3 spells CASSGLADTDTQYF. The CDR3 bases are TGTGCCAGTAGCGGACTAGCGGACACAGATACGCAGTATTTT.

This clone appeared a single time. This chain joins TRBV2 and TRBJ2-2; the match to TRBD2 covers 8 bases. CDR1 and CDR2 (germline): SNHLY, FYNNEI. This CDR3 has 18 amino acids. The J segment lost 0 bases and the V segment lost 5 bases, leaving 11 bases of the junction unmatched. Here the CDR3 reads CASSPLGAGGANTGELFF. Written as DNA, the CDR3 is TGTGCCAGCAGTCCCTTGGGGGCGGGGGGCGCGAACACCGGGGAGCTGTTTTTT.

The chain uses TRBV10-2 and TRBJ2-1; no definite D call. Germline lookup yields CDR1 WSHSY and CDR2 SAAADI. This CDR3 contains 13 residues. With 0 bases removed from V and 7 bases from J, the gap between germline ends came to 7 bases. The CDR3 region has the DNA TGCGCCAGCAGTGAGTCCCAGTGGAATGAGCAGTTCTTC. It specifies CASSESQWNEQFF.

The chain combines TRBV4-3 with TRBJ2-5; weak D call: TRBD2 (7 bases). Germline CDR1 LGHNA, CDR2 YSLEER. V lost 3 bases and J 0 bases, leaving 11 bases between the germline ends. The CDR3 spans 15 residues. The CDR3 DNA follows: TGCGCCAGCAGCCACGGGCGGGGGCACCAAGAGACCCAGTACTTC. It specifies CASSHGRGHQETQYF.

This clone was seen once. The J gene is TRBJ1-5, the V gene TRBV2; the match to TRBD1 covers 10 bases. The CDR3 runs 15 residues. Germline CDR1 is SNHLY and CDR2 is FYNNEI. V trimming: 7 bases; J trimming: 7 bases; junction bases outside the gene matches: 10. In DNA, the CDR3 is TGTGCCAGCACCCGGGACAGGGGATTCGGGCAGCCCCAGCATTTT. Translating gives CASTRDRGFGQPQHF.

The CDR3 nucleotides read TGTGCCAGCAGCTTAAGGGGTGGGGCCGGGGAGCTGTTTTTT. This gives the protein CASSLRGGAGELFF. The chain combines TRBV11-1 with TRBJ2-2; TRBD1 is a possible D gene (5 bases). Germline V gene lookup returns CDR1 SGHAT and CDR2 FQDESV (reference sequence). CDR3 length: 14 residues. V was shortened by 2 bases and J by 6 bases, with 10 bases between the two germline ends.

The genes are TRBV7-2 and TRBJ2-1, with D maybe TRBD2 (6 bases). The CDR3 runs to 15 residues. With 5 bases removed from V and 7 bases from J, the gap between germline ends came to 18 bases. Germline V gene data show CDR1 as SGHTA and CDR2 as FQGNSA. The DNA for the CDR3 is TGTGCCAGCAGCCCCCCGCCTGGGAGGCAGAATGAGCAGTTCTTC. This sequence encodes CASSPPPGRQNEQFF.

This clone was picked up one time. The CDR3 DNA reads as TGTGCCAGCAGCTCCGGGGGGCAGGGGGCGATGGCCGGGGAGCTGTTTTTT. This codes for CASSSGGQGAMAGELFF. V and J are TRBV5-6 and TRBJ2-2; tentative D call: TRBD1 (8 bases). V was cut by 3 bases and J by 6 bases, with 21 bases left in between. This CDR3 region has 17 residues. CDR1 is SGHDT and CDR2 is YYEEEE in the germline V gene.

The chain joins TRBV4-3 to TRBJ1-1, with TRBD1 as a possible D gene (6 bases). Germline loops: CDR1 LGHNA, CDR2 YSLEER. This CDR3 comprises 16 residues. The ends were cut back, 0 bases at V and 0 bases at J, with 11 bases in the middle. The CDR3 sequence: CASSQEYRAMNTEAFF. The CDR3, as DNA: TGCGCCAGCAGCCAAGAATACAGGGCCATGAACACTGAAGCTTTCTTT.

The rearrangement links TRBV2 to TRBJ2-1; the match to TRBD2 covers 10 bases. V dropped 8 bases and J dropped 1; count of bases not matched to a gene: 5. The CDR3 runs 15 residues. CDR1 is SNHLY and CDR2 is FYNNEI in the germline V gene. The CDR3 loop is CASSSGGRSYNEQFF. CDR3 nucleotides: TGTGCCAGCTCTAGCGGGGGAAGGTCCTACAATGAGCAGTTCTTC.

CDR3 sequence reads: CASGRAAEAFF. The CDR3 DNA follows: TGTGCCAGCGGGAGGGCCGCTGAAGCTTTCTTT. The rearrangement uses TRBV2 and TRBJ1-1; D uncertain. The CDR3 sequence is 11 residues long. Trimming left V 8 bases short and J 6 bases short, with 10 bases between. Germline values: CDR1 SNHLY, CDR2 FYNNEI.

The rearrangement uses TRBV4-3 and TRBJ2-2; 8 nucleotides agree with TRBD2. The J segment lost 6 bases and the V segment lost 3 bases, leaving 6 bases of the junction unmatched. The CDR3 has 15 amino acids. Germline V gives CDR1 LGHNA, CDR2 YSLEER. CDR3 protein: CASSQLRGASGELFF. CDR3 nucleotides: TGCGCCAGCAGCCAGCTGCGGGGGGCATCCGGGGAGCTGTTTTTT.

The rearrangement joins TRBV6-5 to TRBJ2-7; D is perhaps TRBD1 (5 bases). The CDR3 has 14 residues. Looked up from germline, CDR1 is MNHEY and CDR2 is SVGAGI. The ends were cut back, 7 bases at V and 6 bases at J, with 19 bases in the middle. The CDR3 spells CASTLNGQGSEQYF. The CDR3 nucleotides read TGTGCCAGCACCCTTAACGGGCAGGGTTCCGAGCAGTACTTC.

This chain connects TRBV4-2 to TRBJ1-1; TRBD1 matches at 7 bases. The CDR3 loop spans 15 amino acids. Germline CDR1 is LGHNA and CDR2 is YNFKEQ. Trimming took 3 bases from V and 1 from J; bases not matched to a gene: 5. CDR3 sequence: CASSQDRRTNTEAFF. CDR3 bases: TGTGCCAGCAGCCAGGACAGGCGAACGAACACTGAAGCTTTCTTT.

The V and J genes are TRBV7-2 and TRBJ2-7; 7 bases are shared with TRBD1. Trimming removed 6 bases from V and 3 bases from J; junction bases left unmatched: 8. Looked up from germline, CDR1 is SGHTA and CDR2 is FQGNSA. The CDR3 is 14 residues long. Written as DNA, the CDR3 is TGTGCCAGCAGATACAGGGGCCACAGCTACGAGCAGTACTTC. Translation gives CASRYRGHSYEQYF.

V usage is TRBV5-1 and J usage is TRBJ1-3; 8 positions agree with TRBD1. The CDR3 has 16 residues. The trim removed 4 bases at V and 0 bases at J, leaving 6 bases unmatched. Germline V gives CDR1 SGHRS, CDR2 YFSETQ. CDR3 nucleotide sequence: TGCGCCAGCAGCACAGACAGGGGTCCCTCTGGAAACACCATATATTTT. Translating gives CASSTDRGPSGNTIYF.

The J gene is TRBJ1-2, the V gene TRBV18, with 9 positions matching TRBD1. Looked up from germline, CDR1 is KGHSH and CDR2 is LQKENI. CDR3 length: 14 amino acids. V shed 6 bases and J 4 bases; nucleotides not matched to a gene: 6. For the CDR3, the DNA is TGTGCCAGCTCTCCCGGGACAGGGACCTATGGCTACACCTTC. It specifies CASSPGTGTYGYTF.

The gene calls are TRBV6-5 and TRBJ1-1, with a possible D match to TRBD1 (6 bases). This CDR3 is built from 12 residues. Germline V gene sequence: CDR1 MNHEY, CDR2 SVGAGI. Trimming took 4 bases from V and 11 from J, leaving 14 bases between them. The CDR3 is CASSSQTGMAFF. The CDR3 region has the DNA TGTGCCAGCAGTTCGCAAACAGGGATGGCTTTCTTT.